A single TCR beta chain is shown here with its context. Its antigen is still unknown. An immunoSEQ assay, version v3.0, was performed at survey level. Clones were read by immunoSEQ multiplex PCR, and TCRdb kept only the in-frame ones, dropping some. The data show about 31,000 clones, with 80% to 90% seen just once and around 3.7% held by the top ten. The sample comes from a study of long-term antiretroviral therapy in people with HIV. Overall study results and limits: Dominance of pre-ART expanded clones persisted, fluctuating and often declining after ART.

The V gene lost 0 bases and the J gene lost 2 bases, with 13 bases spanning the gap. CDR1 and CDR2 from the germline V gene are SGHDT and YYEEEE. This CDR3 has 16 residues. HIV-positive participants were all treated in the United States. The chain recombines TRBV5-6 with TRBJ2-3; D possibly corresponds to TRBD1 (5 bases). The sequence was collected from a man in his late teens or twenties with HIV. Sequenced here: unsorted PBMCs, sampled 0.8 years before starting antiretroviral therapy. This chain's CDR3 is CASSLAGPAATDTQYF. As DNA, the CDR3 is TGTGCCAGCAGCTTGGCAGGGCCGGCGGCCACAGATACGCAGTATTTT.